This T cell receptor beta chain was profiled in a study of cytomegalovirus exposure and HLA in healthy donors. Study as a whole: Among the approximately 420 donors who were genotyped, roughly 76% fell in the genetic ancestry cluster that is associated with self-reported Caucasian donors. Study-wide results and caveats: Later analysis showed TCR association rates varying by HLA locus, highest for DRB1 and lowest for HLA-C. A few of the chains that were CMV-associated were confirmed in vitro to be specific for CMV antigens. A later analysis linked a missense DCLRE1C variant to TCR beta V- and J-gene trimming.

As to this clone: Its matching antigen is unknown. The identical CDR3 is also encoded by other nucleotide sequences in the sample.

Per germline, CDR1 SGHTA and CDR2 FQGNSA. The V segment lost 2 bases and the J segment 8 bases; nucleotides outside the gene matches: 15. The CDR3 runs 17 residues. With 60 Vbeta and 13 Jbeta primers, the PCR was carried out. Assay used: immunoSEQ multiplex PCR; TCRdb lists only in-frame clones, some missing. The table lists 95,000 to 150,000 clones, 81% of them singletons, with 3.5% to 4.5% in the top ten. This chain links TRBV7-2 with TRBJ1-2; 9 bases line up with TRBD1. The sequenced material came from PBMCs. The source is a man between 18 and 35 years old in good health and CMV-seropositive. The CDR3 is CASSLQTGGGRAYGYTF. DNA for the CDR3: TGTGCCAGCAGCTTACAGACAGGGGGAGGTCGTGCCTACGGCTACACCTTC.